The T cell receptor (beta chain) under discussion was sequenced for a study of blood T cell repertoires in COVID-19. Study at large: Some COVID-19 samples were acute and others convalescent; all came from the United States, Italy and Spain. T cells, B-cell-depleted T cells, or PBMCs provided the cDNA or gDNA that served as material.

This CDR3 is built from 12 residues. CDR1 MDHEN and CDR2 SYDVKM come from the germline V gene. The ends were cut back, 5 bases at V and 5 bases at J, with 6 bases in the middle. Per the original data handling: Estimates of nucleated cell counts were drawn from the amplification of reference gene primers. Method: immunoSEQ multiplex PCR; TCRdb's copy keeps in-frame clones and lacks some. That table furnishes V, J and clone size, whereas the DNA furnished D and trimming. The sample has roughly 120,000 clones; approximately 86% are singletons. This TCR was sampled from a woman between 45 and 65 years old with active or convalescent COVID-19. Sequenced material: peripheral blood. The chain joins TRBV28 to TRBJ1-4; D is unresolved. CDR3 nucleotide sequence: TGTGCCAGCAGTCCCTCCAATGAAAAACTGTTTTTT. Encoded protein: CASSPSNEKLFF.